The rows below give T cell receptor beta chains drawn from one sample of a study of OX40 agonist ivuxolimab in advanced cancers. Assay used: immunoSEQ multiplex PCR; TCRdb lists only in-frame clones, some missing. The sample shows 22,000 or so clones, 86% of them seen only once. Source: CD4+ or CD8+ T cells sorted from blood, taken in a trial of the OX40 agonist ivuxolimab. These receptors were obtained from an adult with an advanced solid tumor such as melanoma, head and neck, liver or kidney cancer. Each CDR3 is given with its conserved first and last residue. A D gene is named only where the DNA matches it firmly.

j_call | v_call | d_call | cdr3_nt | cdr3_aa
TRBJ2-3 | TRBV5-8 | - | TGTGCCAGCAGCTTGCGACAGACCAGCCTATACACAGATACGCAGTATTTT | CASSLRQTSLYTDTQYF
TRBJ1-2 | TRBV10-2 | - | TGCGCCAGCAGTGAGTCCCCCGGGGGCTATGGCTACACCTTC | CASSESPGGYGYTF
TRBJ1-4 | TRBV9 | TRBD1 | TGTGCCAGCAGCTCCACAGGGGGCCTCAATGAAAAACTGTTTTTT | CASSSTGGLNEKLFF
TRBJ2-1 | TRBV13 | TRBD2 | TGTGCCAGCAGTTCCTCCGGGACTAGCGCCCGCAATGAGCAGTTCTTC | CASSSSGTSARNEQFF
TRBJ2-7 | TRBV5-4 | TRBD1 | TGTGCCAGCAGCTTGGGTCGGACAGGGTCCTCCTACGAGCAGTACTTC | CASSLGRTGSSYEQYF
TRBJ2-2 | TRBV6-1 | - | TGTGCCAGCAGTGGCCGGGAAAACACCGGGGAGCTGTTTTTT | CASSGRENTGELFF
TRBJ1-1 | TRBV15 | - | TGTGCCACCTCCGGGGGTTCTGAAGCTTTCTTT | CATSGGSEAFF
TRBJ2-5 | TRBV4-1 | - | TGCGCCAGCAGCCGAGATGGTCGGGAGACCCAGTACTTC | CASSRDGRETQYF
TRBJ1-4 | TRBV6-1 | - | TGTGCCAGCAGTGCCTGGGGGGCAAAAGAAAAACTGTTTTTT | CASSAWGAKEKLFF
TRBJ2-7 | TRBV5-1 | - | TGCGCCAGCATTTCGGACCGTTCCTACGAGCAGTACTTC | CASISDRSYEQYF